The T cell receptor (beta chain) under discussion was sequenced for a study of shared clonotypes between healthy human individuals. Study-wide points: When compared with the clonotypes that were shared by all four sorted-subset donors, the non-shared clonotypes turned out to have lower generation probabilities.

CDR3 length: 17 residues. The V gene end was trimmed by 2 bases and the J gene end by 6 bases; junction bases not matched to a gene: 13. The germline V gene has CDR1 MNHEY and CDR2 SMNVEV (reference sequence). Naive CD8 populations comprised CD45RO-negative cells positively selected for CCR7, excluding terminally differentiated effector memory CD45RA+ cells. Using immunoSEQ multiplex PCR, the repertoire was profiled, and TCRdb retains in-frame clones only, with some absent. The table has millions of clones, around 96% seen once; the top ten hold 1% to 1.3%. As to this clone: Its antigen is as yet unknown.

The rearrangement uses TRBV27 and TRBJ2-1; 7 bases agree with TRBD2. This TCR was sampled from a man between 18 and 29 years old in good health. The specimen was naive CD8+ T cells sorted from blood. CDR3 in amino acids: CASSLGAGTTAPNEQFF. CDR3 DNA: TGTGCCAGCAGTTTAGGGGCCGGGACTACCGCTCCCAATGAGCAGTTCTTC.